The entry below describes one TCR beta chain. This sample was taken from a study of cytomegalovirus exposure and HLA in healthy donors. The PCR ran on 60 Vbeta and 13 Jbeta primers. The data were produced by immunoSEQ multiplex PCR, yet TCRdb's version contains in-frame clones alone and is incomplete. The data contain over 100,000 clones, 73% of them seen just once; the ten biggest clones take up 8.4%. The V segment lost 3 bases and the J segment 0 bases; nucleotides outside the gene matches: 8. Germline CDR1 reads KGHSH; CDR2 reads LQKENI. This CDR3 comprises 16 residues. The source of this sequence is a man in his forties in good health and CMV-seronegative. The specimen was PBMCs. The chain couples TRBV18 to TRBJ2-7; TRBD1 aligns across 7 bases. Written as DNA, the CDR3 is TGTGCCAGCTCACCCCCGGGACAGCTGAGCTCCTACGAGCAGTACTTC. This codes for CASSPPGQLSSYEQYF.